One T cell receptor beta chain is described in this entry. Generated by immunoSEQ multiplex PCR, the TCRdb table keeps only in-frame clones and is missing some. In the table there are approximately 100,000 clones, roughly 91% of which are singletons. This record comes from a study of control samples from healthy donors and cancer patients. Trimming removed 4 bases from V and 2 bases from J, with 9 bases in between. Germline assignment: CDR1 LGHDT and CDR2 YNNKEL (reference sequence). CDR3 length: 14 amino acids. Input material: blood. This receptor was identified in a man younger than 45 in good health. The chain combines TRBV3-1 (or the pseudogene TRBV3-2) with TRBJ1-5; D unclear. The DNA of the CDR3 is TGTGCCAGCAGCCTTGGTAGGGGCAATCAGCCCCAGCATTTT. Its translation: CASSLGRGNQPQHF.